This T cell receptor (beta chain) was sequenced in a study of Ad26.COV2.S vaccination and SARS-CoV-2 variants. The protocol was immunoSEQ multiplex PCR, while the TCRdb copy is restricted to in-frame clones and leaves out a portion. The sample yields some 460,000 clones, about 89% seen once. Regarding treatment: about 20 received Ad26.COV2.S at low or high dose, single or two shots; about 5 received placebo; per-sample allocation not given. Following the first vaccine or placebo injection, samples were taken on day 63. The clonotype comes from a person aged 18-65 years who received the Ad26.COV2.S COVID-19 vaccine or a placebo. The specimen was peripheral blood, collected in a trial of Ad26.COV2.S vaccine versus placebo.

This CDR3 reads CASTSKPGGNIQYF. As DNA, the CDR3 is TGTGCCAGCACCTCAAAACCGGGGGGAAACATTCAGTACTTC. This chain connects TRBV2 to TRBJ2-4, with 7 bases that match TRBD2. The V and J ends lost 7 bases and 6 bases, in that order; junction bases with no gene match: 9. Germline assignment: CDR1 SNHLY and CDR2 FYNNEI. This CDR3 contains 14 residues.